These 8 T cell receptor beta chains originate from one sample sequenced in a study of T cell clones after liver transplantation. TCRdb's table, derived via immunoSEQ multiplex PCR, lists solely in-frame clones and lacks some. The data contain roughly 74,000 clones, roughly 80% of them singletons. Source: CD4+ T cells from blood, taken before liver transplant. The receptors derive from a human donor who received a liver transplant.

The chain recombines TRBV5-1 with TRBJ2-3; D not certain. The V end was cut by 0 bases, the J end by 4 bases, with 9 bases between. This CDR3 contains 14 residues. Germline V gene lookup returns CDR1 SGHRS and CDR2 YFSETQ. CDR3 coding DNA: TGCGCCAGCAGCTTGGTGGTTTCTTCAGATACGCAGTATTTT. It yields the protein CASSLVVSSDTQYF.

The V gene is TRBV2, the J gene TRBJ2-7, with D possibly matching TRBD2 (6 bases). The CDR3 runs 12 residues. V was trimmed by 6 bases and J by 7 bases, leaving 13 bases between them. Germline CDR1 and CDR2: SNHLY and FYNNEI. The chain's CDR3 is CASREIADEQYF. CDR3 nucleotide sequence: TGTGCCAGCAGGGAGATAGCGGATGAGCAGTACTTC. Based on the CDR3 plus reference TRBV2 and TRBJ2-7, the full variable domain is EPEVTQTPSHQVTQMGQEVILRCVPISNHLYFYWYRQILGQKVEFLVSFYNNEISEKSEIFDDQFSVERPDGSNFTLKIRSTKLEDSAMYFCASREIADEQYFGPGTRLTVT.

This chain connects TRBV28 to TRBJ2-1; tentative D call: TRBD2 (5 bases). Between the trimmed V and J ends, which lost 6 bases and 14 bases, there was a span of 23 bases. Germline lookup yields CDR1 MDHEN and CDR2 SYDVKM. The CDR3 is 14 amino acids. In nucleotides, the CDR3 is TGTGCCAGCAGGCCCTCCGGAGGAGCCAAGGAGGAGTTCTTC. Protein product: CASRPSGGAKEEFF.

This clone has more than one count but fewer than ten. The chain couples TRBV11-2 to TRBJ2-7; 8 positions match TRBD1. The CDR3 covers 17 residues. Germline V lookup: CDR1 SGHAT, CDR2 FQNNGV. V dropped 4 bases and J dropped 2; count of bases not matched to a gene: 13. CDR3 bases: TGTGCCAGCAGCTCGCGGTCCCGGTACAGGGGGGCCTACGAGCAGTACTTC. Translating gives CASSSRSRYRGAYEQYF.

This chain connects TRBV10-1 to TRBJ2-6; possible D gene TRBD1, 5 bases. The germline CDR1 and CDR2 sequences are WNHNN and SYGVQD (reference sequence). The CDR3 extends over 19 amino acids. The V end was cut by 5 bases, the J end by 0 bases, with 20 bases between. CDR3 region: CASSRTRPSLSSGANVLTF. CDR3 in DNA: TGCGCCAGCAGTCGGACAAGGCCTTCTCTGAGCTCTGGGGCCAACGTCCTGACTTTC.

This clone has only one observation. J is TRBJ2-5 and V is TRBV28; D assignment may be TRBD1 or TRBD2 (5 bases each). V was cut by 7 bases and J by 0 bases, with 15 bases left in between. The CDR3 is 15 residues long. Per germline, CDR1 MDHEN and CDR2 SYDVKM. CDR3 DNA sequence: TGTGCCAGCATCCCCCGAGGGGAGAACCAAGAGACCCAGTACTTC. It codes for CASIPRGENQETQYF.

The genes are TRBV18 and TRBJ1-5; 10 bases are a match to TRBD1. Germline assignment: CDR1 KGHSH and CDR2 LQKENI. With V trimmed by 3 bases and J by 6 bases, 2 bases remained unmatched. The CDR3 contains 14 residues. The CDR3 loop reads CASSPDRGSQPQHF. CDR3 in DNA: TGTGCCAGCTCACCGGACAGGGGGAGTCAGCCCCAGCATTTT.

This chain connects TRBV14 to TRBJ1-1, with D unclear. The CDR3 spans 14 residues. Germline V gene lookup returns CDR1 SGHDN and CDR2 FVKESK. The V and J ends lost 4 bases and 0 bases respectively, with 9 bases between them. In DNA form, the CDR3 reads TGTGCCAGCAGCCGGGCCGGGATGAACACTGAAGCTTTCTTT. Translation gives CASSRAGMNTEAFF.